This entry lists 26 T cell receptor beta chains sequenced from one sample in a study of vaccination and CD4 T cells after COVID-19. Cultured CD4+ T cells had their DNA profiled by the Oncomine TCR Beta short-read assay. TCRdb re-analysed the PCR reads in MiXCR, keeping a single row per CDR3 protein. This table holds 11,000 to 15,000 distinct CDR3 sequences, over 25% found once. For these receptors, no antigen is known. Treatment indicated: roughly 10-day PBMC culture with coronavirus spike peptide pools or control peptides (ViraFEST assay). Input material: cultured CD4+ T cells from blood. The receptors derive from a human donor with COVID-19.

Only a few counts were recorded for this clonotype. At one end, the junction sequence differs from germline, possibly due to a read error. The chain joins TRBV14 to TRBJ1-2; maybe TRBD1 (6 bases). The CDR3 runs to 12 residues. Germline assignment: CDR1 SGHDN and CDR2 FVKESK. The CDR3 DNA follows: TGTGCCAGCAGCCAACAATTGGGGCAGGGGAACTTC. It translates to CASSQQLGQGNF.

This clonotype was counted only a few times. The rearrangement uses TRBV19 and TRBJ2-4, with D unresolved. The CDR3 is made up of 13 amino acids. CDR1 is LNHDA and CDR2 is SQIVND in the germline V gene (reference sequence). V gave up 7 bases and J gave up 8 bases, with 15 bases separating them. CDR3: CASIPPNTDIQYF. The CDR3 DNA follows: TGTGCCAGTATTCCCCCGAATACGGACATTCAGTACTTC.

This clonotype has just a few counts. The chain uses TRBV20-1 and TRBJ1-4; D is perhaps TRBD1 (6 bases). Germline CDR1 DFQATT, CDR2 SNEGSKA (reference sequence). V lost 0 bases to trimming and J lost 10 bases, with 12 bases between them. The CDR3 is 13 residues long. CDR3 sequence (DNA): TGCAGTGCTAGAGACGGGGGCCCGGGAAAACTGTTTTTT. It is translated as CSARDGGPGKLFF.

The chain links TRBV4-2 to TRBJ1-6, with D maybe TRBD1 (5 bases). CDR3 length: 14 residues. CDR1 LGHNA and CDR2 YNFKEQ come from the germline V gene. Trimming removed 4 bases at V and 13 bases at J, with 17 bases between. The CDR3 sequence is CASSPSGGSTPLHF. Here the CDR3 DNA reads TGTGCCAGCAGCCCTTCCGGGGGGTCTACCCCCCTCCACTTT.

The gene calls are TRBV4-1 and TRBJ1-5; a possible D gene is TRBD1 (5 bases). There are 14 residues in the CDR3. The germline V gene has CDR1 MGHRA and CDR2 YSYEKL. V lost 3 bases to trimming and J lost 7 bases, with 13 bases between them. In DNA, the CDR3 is TGCGCCAGCAGCCAGGGACTCCCTGGCCAGCCCCAGCATTTT. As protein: CASSQGLPGQPQHF.

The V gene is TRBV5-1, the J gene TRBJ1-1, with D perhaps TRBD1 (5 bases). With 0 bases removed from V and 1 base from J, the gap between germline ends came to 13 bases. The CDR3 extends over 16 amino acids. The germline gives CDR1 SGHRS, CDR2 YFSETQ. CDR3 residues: CASSLGQRTTNTEAFF. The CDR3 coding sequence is TGCGCCAGCAGCTTGGGGCAGAGGACAACGAACACTGAAGCTTTCTTT.

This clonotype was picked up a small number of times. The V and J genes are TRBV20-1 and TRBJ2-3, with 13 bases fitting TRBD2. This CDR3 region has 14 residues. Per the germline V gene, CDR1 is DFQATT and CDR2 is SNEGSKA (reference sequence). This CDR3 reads CSPGTSGKTDTQYF. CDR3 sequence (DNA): TGCAGCCCTGGGACTAGCGGGAAGACAGATACGCAGTATTTT.

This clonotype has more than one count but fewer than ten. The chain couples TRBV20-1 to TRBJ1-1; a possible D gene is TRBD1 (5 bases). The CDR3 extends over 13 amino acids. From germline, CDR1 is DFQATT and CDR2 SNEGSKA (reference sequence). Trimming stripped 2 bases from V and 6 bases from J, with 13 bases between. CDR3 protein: CSARTQGPAEAFF. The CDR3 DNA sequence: TGCAGTGCTAGAACCCAGGGCCCCGCTGAAGCTTTCTTT.

CDR3 sequence: CASSLGGTGEAFF. The CDR3 DNA reads as TGTGCCAGCAGCTTGGGGGGGACAGGAGAAGCTTTCTTT. The chain links TRBV5-4 to TRBJ1-1; 8 bases agree with TRBD1. The V gene's germline CDR1 is SGHNT and CDR2 YYREEE (reference sequence). This CDR3 comprises 13 residues. Germline trimming cut 0 bases from V and 8 bases from J; bases unmatched to any gene: 3.

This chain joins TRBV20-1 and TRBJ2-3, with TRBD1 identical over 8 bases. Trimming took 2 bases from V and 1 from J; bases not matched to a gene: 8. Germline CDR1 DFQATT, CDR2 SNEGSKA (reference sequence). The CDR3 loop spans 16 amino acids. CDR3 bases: TGCAGTGCTAGAAATTTAGGGGGACAGGGCACAGATACGCAGTATTTT. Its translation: CSARNLGGQGTDTQYF.

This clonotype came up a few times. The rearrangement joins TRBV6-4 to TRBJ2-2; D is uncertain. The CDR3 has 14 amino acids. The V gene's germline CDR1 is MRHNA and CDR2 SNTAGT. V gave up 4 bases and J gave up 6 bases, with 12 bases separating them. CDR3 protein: CASSGRVNSGELFF. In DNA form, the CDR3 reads TGTGCCAGCAGTGGGAGAGTTAACTCCGGGGAGCTGTTTTTT.

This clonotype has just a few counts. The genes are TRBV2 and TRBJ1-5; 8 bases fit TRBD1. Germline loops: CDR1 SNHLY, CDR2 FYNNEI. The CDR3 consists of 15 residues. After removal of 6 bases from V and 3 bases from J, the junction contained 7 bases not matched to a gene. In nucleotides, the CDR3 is TGTGCCAGCAGCGGGCCGCAGGGGGCCAATCAGCCCCAGCATTTT. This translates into CASSGPQGANQPQHF.

The CDR3 DNA reads TGTGCCAGCAGCTTAGGATTGCGGGGGCAGGGCGATGGCTACACCTTC. Translation: CASSLGLRGQGDGYTF. The V call is TRBV7-8, the J call TRBJ1-2; possible D gene TRBD1, 6 bases. The CDR3 totals 16 residues. The V end lost 1 base, the J end lost 6 bases, and 18 bases lay between the germline ends. Per germline, CDR1 SGHVS and CDR2 FQNEAQ.

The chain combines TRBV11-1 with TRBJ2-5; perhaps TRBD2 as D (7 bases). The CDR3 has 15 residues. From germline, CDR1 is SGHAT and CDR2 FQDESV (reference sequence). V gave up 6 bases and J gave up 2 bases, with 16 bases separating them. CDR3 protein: CASSHNAGAQETQYF. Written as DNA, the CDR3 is TGTGCCAGCAGTCATAACGCGGGGGCTCAAGAGACCCAGTACTTC. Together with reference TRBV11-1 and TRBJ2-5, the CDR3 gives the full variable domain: EAEVAQSPRYKITEKSQAVAFWCDPISGHATLYWYRQILGQGPELLVQFQDESVVDDSQLPKDRFSAERLKGVDSTLKIQPAELGDSAMYLCASSHNAGAQETQYFGPGTRLLVL.

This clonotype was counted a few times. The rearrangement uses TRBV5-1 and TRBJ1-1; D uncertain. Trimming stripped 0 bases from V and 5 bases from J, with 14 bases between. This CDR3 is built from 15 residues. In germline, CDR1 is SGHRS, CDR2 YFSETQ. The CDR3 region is CASSLGHSGRTEAFF. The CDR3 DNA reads TGCGCCAGCAGCTTGGGACACTCCGGACGGACTGAAGCTTTCTTT. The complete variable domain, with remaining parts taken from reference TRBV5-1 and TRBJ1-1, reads KAGVTQTPRYLIKTRGQQVTLSCSPISGHRSVSWYQQTPGQGLQFLFEYFSETQRNKGNFPGRFSGRQFSNSRSEMNVSTLELGDSALYLCASSLGHSGRTEAFFGQGTRLTVV.

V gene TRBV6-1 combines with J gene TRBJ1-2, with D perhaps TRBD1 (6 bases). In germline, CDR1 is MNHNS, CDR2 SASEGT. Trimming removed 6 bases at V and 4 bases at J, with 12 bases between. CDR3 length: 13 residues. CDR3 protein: CASRSGVFYGYTF. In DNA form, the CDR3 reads TGTGCCAGCAGGTCAGGGGTATTCTATGGCTACACCTTC.

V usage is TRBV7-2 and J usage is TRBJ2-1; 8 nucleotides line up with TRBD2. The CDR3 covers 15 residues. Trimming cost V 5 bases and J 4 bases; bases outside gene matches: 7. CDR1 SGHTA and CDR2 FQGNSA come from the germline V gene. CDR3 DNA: TGTGCCAGCAGCCCAGGCCGGGGGGGGTACAATGAGCAGTTCTTC. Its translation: CASSPGRGGYNEQFF.

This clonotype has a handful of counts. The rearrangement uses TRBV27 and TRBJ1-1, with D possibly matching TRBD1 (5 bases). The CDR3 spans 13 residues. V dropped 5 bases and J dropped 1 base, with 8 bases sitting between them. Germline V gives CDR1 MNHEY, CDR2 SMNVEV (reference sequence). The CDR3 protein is CASSTTANTEAFF. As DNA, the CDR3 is TGTGCCAGCAGTACGACAGCGAACACTGAAGCTTTCTTT.

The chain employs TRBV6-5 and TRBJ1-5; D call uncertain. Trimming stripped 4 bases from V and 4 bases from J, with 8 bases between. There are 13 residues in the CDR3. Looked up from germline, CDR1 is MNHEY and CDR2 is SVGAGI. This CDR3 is CASSSRRNQPQHF. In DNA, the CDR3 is TGTGCCAGCAGTTCCCGCAGGAATCAGCCCCAGCATTTT.

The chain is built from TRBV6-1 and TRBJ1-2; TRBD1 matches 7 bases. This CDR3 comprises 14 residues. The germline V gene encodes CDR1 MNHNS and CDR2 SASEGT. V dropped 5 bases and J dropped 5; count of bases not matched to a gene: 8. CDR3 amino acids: CASSREQGLYGYTF. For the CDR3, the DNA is TGTGCCAGCAGTAGGGAACAGGGGCTGTATGGCTACACCTTC.

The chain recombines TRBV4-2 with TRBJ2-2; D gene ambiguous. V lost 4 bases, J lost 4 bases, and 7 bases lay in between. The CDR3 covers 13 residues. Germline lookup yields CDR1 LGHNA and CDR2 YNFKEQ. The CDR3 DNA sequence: TGTGCCAGCAGCCGCCGGGCCACCGGGGAGCTGTTTTTT. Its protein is CASSRRATGELFF.

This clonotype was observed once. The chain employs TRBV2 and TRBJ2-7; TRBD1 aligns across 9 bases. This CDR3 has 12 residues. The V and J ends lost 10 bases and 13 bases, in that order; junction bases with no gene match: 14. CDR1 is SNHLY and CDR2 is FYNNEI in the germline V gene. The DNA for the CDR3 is TGTGCCACCAACGAGATGTGGGGACAGGGTTACTTC. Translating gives CATNEMWGQGYF.

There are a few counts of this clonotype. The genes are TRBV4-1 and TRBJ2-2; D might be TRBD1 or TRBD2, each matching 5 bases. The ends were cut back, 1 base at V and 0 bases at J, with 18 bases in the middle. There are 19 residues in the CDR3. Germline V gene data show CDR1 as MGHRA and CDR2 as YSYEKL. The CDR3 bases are TGCGCCAGCAGCCAAGGCGGTCCATCTCGAGGGGCGAACACCGGGGAGCTGTTTTTT. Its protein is CASSQGGPSRGANTGELFF.

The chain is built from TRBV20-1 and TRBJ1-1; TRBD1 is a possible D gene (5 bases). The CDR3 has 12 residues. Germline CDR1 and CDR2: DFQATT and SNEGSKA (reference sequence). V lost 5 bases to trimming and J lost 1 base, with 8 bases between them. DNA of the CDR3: TGCAGTGCTTCTCAGGGGAACACTGAAGCTTTCTTT. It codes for CSASQGNTEAFF.

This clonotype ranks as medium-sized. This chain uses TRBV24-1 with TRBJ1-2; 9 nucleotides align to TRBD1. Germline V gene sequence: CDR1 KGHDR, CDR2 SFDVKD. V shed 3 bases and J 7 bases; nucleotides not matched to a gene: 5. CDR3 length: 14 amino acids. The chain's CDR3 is CATSDPPDRGGYTF. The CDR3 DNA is TGTGCCACCAGTGATCCCCCGGACAGGGGTGGCTACACCTTC.

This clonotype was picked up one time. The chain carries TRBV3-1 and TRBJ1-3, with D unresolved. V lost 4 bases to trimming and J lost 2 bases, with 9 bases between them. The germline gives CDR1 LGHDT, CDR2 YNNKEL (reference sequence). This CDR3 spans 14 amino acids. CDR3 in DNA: TGTGCCAGCAGCCTACAGAGAACTGGAAACACCATATATTTT. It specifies CASSLQRTGNTIYF.